Listed here is a single T cell receptor beta chain. No antigen is known for it. No base-level quality is on record; no much larger clone is a single base apart. The immunoSEQ Assay, a bias-controlled multiplex PCR, was used to amplify TCRbeta CDR3 regions from genomic DNA. In the original analysis: Within the assay, amplification of reference gene primers was used to estimate how many nucleated cells each sample contained. Sequence reads were collapsed and filtered to measure the absolute abundance of every unique TCRbeta CDR3 rearrangement. For each sample, productive Simpson clonality was calculated by taking the square root of Simpson's diversity index across productive rearrangements. Held by TCRdb, this immuneACCESS table contains in-frame sequences only and omits some clones. Under half of the omission traces to an unresolved V gene where checked; the cause of the rest is unknown. V and J calls and clone size follow that table, whereas D and trimming were derived from the DNA. This sample is represented by 150,000 to 200,000 clones; less than 95% of them were singletons. The biggest ten clones account for about 0.76% of the sample.

This record comes from a study of blood T cell repertoires in COVID-19 (dated by TCRdb to the early 2020s). Study-level background: Samples from collaborators originated in the United States, Italy and Spain and spanned both the acute and convalescent phases of COVID-19. Samples came from the ongoing ImmuneRACE study (first 160 participants) plus 1,254 subjects from 6 global collaborators. Sample metadata almost always included a de-identified subject ID, COVID-19 status, age in years and sex. Deeply sampled blood TCRbeta repertoires from subjects exposed to, actively infected with, or recovered from COVID-19 were included in the dataset. A freely available public database, intended as a resource for researchers studying the immune response to SARS-CoV-2, is where the repertoires were released. Where HLA class I and class II types were available, the types were taken from metadata supplied by the sample provider, not from assay-based typing. The prospective study material was composed of cDNA or gDNA derived from T cells, B-cell-depleted T cells, or PBMCs.

Findings and caveats that apply to the study as a whole: The amount of clinical and demographic metadata varied by source and participant and was provided uncurated.

The CDR3 contains 13 residues, cysteine and phenylalanine counted. Kept here is only the CDR3 DNA, which spans 39 bases and is read in frame from base 1. The germline ends are 7 bases apart after V is trimmed by 4 bases and J by 1 base. Reading the germline V gene (reference sequence) gives CDR1 LNHDA and CDR2 SQIVND. One collaborating source in Seattle enrolled patients during active infection and followed them longitudinally through the course of disease. Each collaborating institution followed its own protocols to collect whole blood in K2EDTA tubes. Collaborator samples were shipped for TCRbeta analysis as frozen whole blood, isolated PBMCs, or DNA extracted from either sample type.

The TCR comes from a man under 40 with COVID-19, enrolled during active disease. Here the chain combines TRBV19 and TRBJ2-5; the D gene lacks a confident call. Sequencing was carried out using peripheral blood. In nucleotide form, the sequence is TGTGCCAGTAGTACACGGGTCCAAGAGACCCAGTACTTC. Translation gives CASSTRVQETQYF.